This T cell receptor (beta chain) was recorded in a study of cytomegalovirus exposure and HLA in healthy donors. The germline CDR1 and CDR2 sequences are SGHRS and YFSETQ. The CDR3 runs to 13 residues. Trimming stripped 5 bases from V and 5 bases from J, with 12 bases between. Concerning this clone itself: Its antigen remains unidentified.

General study findings and limits: The listing of some 170 TCR beta chains classed them as cytomegalovirus-associated.

It was with 60 Vbeta and 13 Jbeta primers that the PCR ran. TCRdb's table, derived via immunoSEQ multiplex PCR, lists solely in-frame clones and lacks some. Of roughly 200,000 clones in the sample, over 75% are singletons; the top ten hold about 2.5%. This chain links TRBV5-1 with TRBJ2-3; D is uncertain. This clonotype was sampled from a woman aged 45-60 years in good health and CMV-seronegative. Sequenced sample: PBMCs. CDR3 sequence: CASSPHRGDTQYF. CDR3 in DNA: TGCGCCAGCAGTCCCCATCGCGGAGATACGCAGTATTTT.